The clone carrying this T cell receptor (beta chain) was picked up a small number of times. The target antigen is unknown. The assay was immunoSEQ multiplex PCR, and TCRdb's table has in-frame clones only and misses some. The data hold roughly 65,000 clones, with just over 90% observed a single time. These data belong to a study of OX40 agonist ivuxolimab in advanced cancers. With 3 bases removed from V and 2 bases from J, the gap between germline ends came to 5 bases. The CDR3 runs 12 residues. The germline CDR1 and CDR2 sequences are KGHSH and LQKENI. The study's findings and limits: Undetermined was the antigen specificity of the expanded peripheral T cells. In a subset of nonresponders, normalized T-cell clonal expansion was also low. At 0.1 to 3.0 mg/kg, CD4+ and CD8+ blood T cells expanded clonally by week 6. More expanded clones were seen, on average, in CD8+ T cells than in CD4+.

The rearrangement uses TRBV18 and TRBJ2-7; the D is unclear. The receptor was isolated from an adult with an advanced solid tumor such as melanoma, head and neck, liver or kidney cancer. The sequences come from CD4+ or CD8+ T cells sorted from blood, collected in a trial of the OX40 agonist ivuxolimab. In nucleotides, the CDR3 is TGTGCCAGCTCACCCTCAACCTACGAGCAGTACTTC. Protein sequence: CASSPSTYEQYF.